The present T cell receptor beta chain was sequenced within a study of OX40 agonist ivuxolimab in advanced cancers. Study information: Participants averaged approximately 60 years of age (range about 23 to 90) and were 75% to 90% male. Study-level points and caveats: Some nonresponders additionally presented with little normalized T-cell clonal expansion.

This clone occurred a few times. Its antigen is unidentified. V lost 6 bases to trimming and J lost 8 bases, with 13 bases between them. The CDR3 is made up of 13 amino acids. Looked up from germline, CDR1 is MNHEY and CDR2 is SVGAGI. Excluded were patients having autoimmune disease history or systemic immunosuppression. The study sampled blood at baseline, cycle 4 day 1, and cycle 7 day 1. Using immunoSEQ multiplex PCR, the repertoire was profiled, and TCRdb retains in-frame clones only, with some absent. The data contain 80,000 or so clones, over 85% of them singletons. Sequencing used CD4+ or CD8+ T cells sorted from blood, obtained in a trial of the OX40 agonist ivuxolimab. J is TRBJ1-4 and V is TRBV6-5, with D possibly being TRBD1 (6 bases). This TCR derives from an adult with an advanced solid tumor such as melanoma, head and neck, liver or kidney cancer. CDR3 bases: TGTGCCAGCAGCAACCGGGGGGCCGAAAAACTGTTTTTT. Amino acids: CASSNRGAEKLFF.